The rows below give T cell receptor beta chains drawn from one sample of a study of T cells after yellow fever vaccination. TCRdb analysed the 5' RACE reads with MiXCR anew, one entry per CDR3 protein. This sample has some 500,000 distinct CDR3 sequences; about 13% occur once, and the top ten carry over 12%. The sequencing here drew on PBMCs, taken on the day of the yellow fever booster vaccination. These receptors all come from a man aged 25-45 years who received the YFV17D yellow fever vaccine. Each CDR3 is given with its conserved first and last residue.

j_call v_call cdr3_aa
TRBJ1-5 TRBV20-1 CSAIGSNQPQHF
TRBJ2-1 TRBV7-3 CASSSPPRNEQFF
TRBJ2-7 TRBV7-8 CASTTGASGPYEQYF
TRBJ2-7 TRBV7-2 CASSIRAPDVASYEQYF
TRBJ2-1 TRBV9 CASSVGGIDNEQFF
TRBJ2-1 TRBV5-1 CASSLGPGGQDEQFF
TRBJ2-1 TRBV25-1 CASRGALTGAYNEQFF
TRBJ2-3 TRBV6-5 CASSYVRGETDTQYF
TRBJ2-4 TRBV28 CASKTDPTGNIQYF
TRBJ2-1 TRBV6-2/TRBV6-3 CASIDAAVYNEQFF
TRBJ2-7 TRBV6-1 CASRGQGGSEQYF
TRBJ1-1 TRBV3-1 CASSQGPELGQEAFF
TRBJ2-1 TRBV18 CASSPAISNSYNEQFF
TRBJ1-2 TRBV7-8 CASSFLDRGSYGYTF
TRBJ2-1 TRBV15 CATSRPSYNEQFF
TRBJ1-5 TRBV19 CASSVRGLNQPQHF
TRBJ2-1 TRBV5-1 CASRYGSGGSYNEQFF
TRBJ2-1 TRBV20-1 CSARSLSGGDNEQFF
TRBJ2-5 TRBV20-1 CSASPPGGGWVAETQYF
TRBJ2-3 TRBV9 CASSADTDTQYF
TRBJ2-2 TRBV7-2 CASKTGGGPVSSGELFF
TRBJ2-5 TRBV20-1 CSASKVTVGKGTQYF
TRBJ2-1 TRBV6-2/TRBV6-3 CASSRGTGVIDEQFF
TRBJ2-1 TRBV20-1 CSASWRGPDEQFF
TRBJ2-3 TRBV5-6 CASSFSGARATDTQYF
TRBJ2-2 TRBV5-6 CASSLISGTGELFF
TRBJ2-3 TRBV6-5 CASSYSTRGTDTQYF
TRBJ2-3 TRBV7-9 CASNRFQDDTQYF
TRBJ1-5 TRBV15 CATSRDLGQPQHF
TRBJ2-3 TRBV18 CASSPGETSRPASTDTQYF
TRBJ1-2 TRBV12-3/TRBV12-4 CASRSSTGNGYTF
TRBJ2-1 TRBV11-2 CASSSMTSGRYEQFF
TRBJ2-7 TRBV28 CASSFYSSSYEQYF
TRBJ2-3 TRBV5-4 CASSLALVSDFKGTDTQYF
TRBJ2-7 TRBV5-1 CASSVGAGHGVYEQYF
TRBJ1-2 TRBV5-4 CASSLRQGTGGYTF
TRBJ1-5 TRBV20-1 CSAPGRGHQPQHF
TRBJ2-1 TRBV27 CASSFPGGISYNEQFF
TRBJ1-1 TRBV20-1 CSASDSGLEAFF
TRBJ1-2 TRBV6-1 CAVDFRGAPDYGYTF
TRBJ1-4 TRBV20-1 CSAGGGRGKLFF
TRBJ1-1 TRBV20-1 CSANKDRATEAFF
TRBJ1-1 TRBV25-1 CASSEPGGVTEAFF
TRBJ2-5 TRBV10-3 CAISSGVEPQYF
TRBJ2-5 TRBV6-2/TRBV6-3 CASSPTRRETQYF
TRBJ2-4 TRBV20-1 CSARQRTNRGIQYF
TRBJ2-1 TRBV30 CAFNSGEGDPPFKDEQFF
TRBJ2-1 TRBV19 CASSIRTGPYNEQFF
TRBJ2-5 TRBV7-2 CASSQGLAGGGETQYF
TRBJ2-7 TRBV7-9 CASSLMGDRTYEQYF
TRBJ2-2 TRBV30 CAWSVITLTGELFF
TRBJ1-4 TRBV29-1 CSVEGQRNEKLFF
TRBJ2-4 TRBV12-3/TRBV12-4 CASSPLAGGEDIQYF